Below are 25 T cell receptor beta chains sequenced from a single sample in a study of blood T cell repertoires in COVID-19. This table comes from immunoSEQ multiplex PCR, and its TCRdb copy is limited to in-frame clones, with some not included. The table lists about 120,000 clones, around four fifths of them singletons. Sequenced input: peripheral blood. These receptors were collected from a man aged 30-40 years with acute or convalescent COVID-19.

This rearrangement joins TRBV7-2 to TRBJ2-1, with 9 positions matching TRBD2. V was pared by 4 bases and J by 4 bases, with 8 bases of the junction left unmatched. CDR1 is SGHTA, CDR2 FQGNSA, per germline. CDR3 length: 16 residues. The CDR3 sequence is CASSYHGGGAYNEQFF. In nucleotides, the CDR3 is TGTGCCAGCAGCTACCACGGCGGGGGGGCTTACAATGAGCAGTTCTTC.

The chain combines TRBV30 with TRBJ1-4; D remains ambiguous. This CDR3 region has 12 residues. Trimming stripped 1 base from V and 5 bases from J, with 5 bases between. Germline V lookup: CDR1 GTSNPN, CDR2 SVGIG (reference sequence). CDR3 in amino acids: CAWSALNEKLFF. The CDR3 bases are TGTGCCTGGAGTGCCCTGAATGAAAAACTGTTTTTT.

The chain couples TRBV9 to TRBJ2-1; 11 bases match TRBD2. The CDR3 is 18 residues long. Germline lookup yields CDR1 SGDLS and CDR2 YYNGEE. Trimming removed 3 bases from V and 3 bases from J; junction bases left unmatched: 11. CDR3 amino acids: CASSAGARLAGNYNEQFF. The CDR3 DNA follows: TGTGCCAGCAGCGCCGGTGCCCGACTAGCGGGGAACTACAATGAGCAGTTCTTC.

This clone has more than one count but fewer than ten. This chain uses TRBV10-1 with TRBJ2-2; perhaps TRBD2 as D (7 bases). With 3 bases removed from V and 6 bases from J, the gap between germline ends came to 8 bases. CDR3 length: 13 amino acids. Germline values: CDR1 WNHNN, CDR2 SYGVQD (reference sequence). CDR3 coding DNA: TGCGCCAGCAGTGAAGGGGGGGCCGGGGAGCTGTTTTTT. Translated: CASSEGGAGELFF.

The chain has TRBV7-3 and TRBJ1-1; D is unresolved. Trimming removed 4 bases from V and 1 base from J, with 7 bases in between. CDR1 SGHTA and CDR2 FQGTGA come from the germline V gene. The CDR3 extends over 13 amino acids. In DNA form, the CDR3 reads TGTGCCAGCAGCTCCCTTTCGAACACTGAAGCTTTCTTT. It is translated as CASSSLSNTEAFF. Together with reference TRBV7-3 and TRBJ1-1, the CDR3 gives the full variable domain: GAGVSQTPSNKVTEKGKYVELRCDPISGHTALYWYRQSLGQGPEFLIYFQGTGAADDSGLPNDRFFAVRPEGSVSTLKIQRTERGDSAVYLCASSSLSNTEAFFGQGTRLTVV.

The chain recombines TRBV5-1 with TRBJ2-1; 11 bases fit TRBD2. The CDR3 loop spans 15 amino acids. Germline V gene data show CDR1 as SGHRS and CDR2 as YFSETQ. With 0 bases clipped from V and 7 bases from J, the junction kept 3 bases outside the gene matches. The CDR3 protein is CASSLVSSGGNEQFF. CDR3 bases: TGCGCCAGCAGCTTGGTTTCTAGCGGGGGGAATGAGCAGTTCTTC. Complete variable domain (other parts from reference TRBV5-1 and TRBJ2-1): KAGVTQTPRYLIKTRGQQVTLSCSPISGHRSVSWYQQTPGQGLQFLFEYFSETQRNKGNFPGRFSGRQFSNSRSEMNVSTLELGDSALYLCASSLVSSGGNEQFFGPGTRLTVL.

CDR3 sequence reads: CASSPFHSSGGPYNEQFF. In DNA form, the CDR3 reads TGTGCCAGCAGCCCATTTCACTCTAGCGGGGGGCCTTACAATGAGCAGTTCTTC. This chain links TRBV7-8 with TRBJ2-1, with 11 bases that match TRBD2. J was trimmed by 4 bases and V by 5 bases; bases with no gene match: 13. Germline-derived CDR1 and CDR2 are SGHVS and FQNEAQ. The CDR3 is 18 amino acids.

The chain couples TRBV7-2 to TRBJ2-3; the match to TRBD2 covers 12 bases. The trim removed 5 bases at V and 4 bases at J, leaving 4 bases unmatched. Germline CDR1 SGHTA, CDR2 FQGNSA. This CDR3 region has 15 residues. CDR3: CASSRTSGAADTQYF. Written as DNA, the CDR3 is TGTGCCAGCAGCAGGACTAGCGGGGCCGCAGATACGCAGTATTTT.

This rearrangement joins TRBV6-5 to TRBJ1-2; possible D gene TRBD1, 6 bases. The V gene's germline CDR1 is MNHEY and CDR2 SVGAGI. The CDR3 has 16 residues. V lost 4 bases and J lost 4, with 19 bases in between. In nucleotides, the CDR3 is TGTGCCAGCAGTTCTGGCAGGGGATTGCGTGGCTATGGCTACACCTTC. Encoded protein: CASSSGRGLRGYGYTF.

The chain combines TRBV6-5 with TRBJ2-3; D gene unclear. V lost 6 bases and J 0 bases, leaving 13 bases between the germline ends. This CDR3 has 15 amino acids. CDR1 is MNHEY, CDR2 SVGAGI, per germline. CDR3 protein: CASSDSGSSTDTQYF. The CDR3 coding sequence is TGTGCCAGCAGCGATTCGGGTTCTAGCACAGATACGCAGTATTTT.

By frequency in the sample, this clone is medium-sized (0.01 to 0.1%). The V gene is TRBV3-1 (or the pseudogene TRBV3-2), the J gene TRBJ2-7; 7 bases align to TRBD1. The CDR3 loop spans 15 amino acids. V dropped 5 bases and J dropped 3; count of bases not matched to a gene: 10. Germline CDR1 LGHDT, CDR2 YNNKEL (reference sequence). CDR3 sequence (DNA): TGTGCCAGCAGCAAACCTGGGACAGTTCTCTACGAGCAGTACTTC. It is translated as CASSKPGTVLYEQYF.

CDR3 protein: CASSGQGTPYNEQFF. DNA of the CDR3: TGTGCCAGCAGCGGGCAGGGCACCCCCTACAATGAGCAGTTCTTC. The V call is TRBV5-6, the J call TRBJ2-1; a possible D gene is TRBD1 (5 bases). The CDR3 is made up of 15 amino acids. V was clipped by 4 bases and J by 2 bases, with 13 bases between them. The V gene's germline CDR1 is SGHDT and CDR2 YYEEEE. The whole variable domain, remainder taken from reference TRBV5-6 and TRBJ2-1, is DAGVTQSPTHLIKTRGQQVTLRCSPKSGHDTVSWYQQALGQGPQFIFQYYEEEERQRGNFPDRFSGHQFPNYSSELNVNALLLGDSALYLCASSGQGTPYNEQFFGPGTRLTVL.

The rearrangement joins TRBV19 to TRBJ1-4, with 7 bases lining up with TRBD1. The germline V gene has CDR1 LNHDA and CDR2 SQIVND (reference sequence). CDR3 size: 13 residues. Trimming took 4 bases from V and 7 from J; bases not matched to a gene: 3. CDR3 nucleotide sequence: TGTGCCAGTAGTAAAGGGACAGCTGAAAAACTGTTTTTT. This sequence encodes CASSKGTAEKLFF.

This clone was counted only a few times. J is TRBJ2-6 and V is TRBV7-8; unclear D gene. The CDR3 runs to 14 residues. Germline CDR1 and CDR2: SGHVS and FQNEAQ. Trimming left V 5 bases short and J 1 base short, with 6 bases between. The CDR3 protein is CASSGKSGANVLTF. As DNA, the CDR3 is TGTGCCAGCAGCGGCAAGTCTGGGGCCAACGTCCTGACTTTC.

The gene calls are TRBV20-1 and TRBJ2-7; weak D call: TRBD2 (5 bases). The length of the CDR3 is 11 residues. With 4 bases removed from V and 6 bases from J, the gap between germline ends came to 10 bases. Germline V lookup: CDR1 DFQATT, CDR2 SNEGSKA (reference sequence). The CDR3 protein is CSATSGGEQYF. In DNA, the CDR3 is TGCAGTGCTACGAGCGGAGGCGAGCAGTACTTC.

This sequence joins TRBV19 and TRBJ1-2, with D possibly being TRBD1 (6 bases). CDR1 and CDR2 (germline): LNHDA, SQIVND (reference sequence). This CDR3 region has 14 residues. The V end was cut by 5 bases, the J end by 2 bases, with 12 bases between. The CDR3 is CASSGTQGNYGYTF. In DNA form, the CDR3 reads TGTGCCAGTAGTGGAACTCAGGGGAACTATGGCTACACCTTC.

The chain links TRBV15 to TRBJ1-4; D is ambiguous. This CDR3 is built from 15 residues. Germline loops: CDR1 LNHNV, CDR2 YYDKDF (reference sequence). Between the trimmed V and J ends, which lost 0 bases and 3 bases, there was a span of 8 bases. CDR3 nucleotides: TGTGCCACCAGCAGAGATCTCGGGTCTAATGAAAAACTGTTTTTT. Amino acids: CATSRDLGSNEKLFF.

This clone was detected once. The J gene is TRBJ2-7, the V gene TRBV6-1; no reliable D call. The germline CDR1 and CDR2 sequences are MNHNS and SASEGT. Trimming pared 0 bases from V and 8 bases from J, leaving 8 bases between. CDR3 length equals 12 residues. The CDR3 DNA reads as TGTGCCAGCAGTGAAGCTAACAACAAGCAGTACTTC. It translates to CASSEANNKQYF.

The gene calls are TRBV19 and TRBJ1-1; D is unclear. The V end lost 1 base, the J end lost 2 bases, and 8 bases lay between the germline ends. The germline V gene has CDR1 LNHDA and CDR2 SQIVND (reference sequence). The CDR3 spans 14 residues. CDR3 protein: CASSIAVTNTEAFF. The DNA for the CDR3 is TGTGCCAGTAGTATAGCTGTGACAAACACTGAAGCTTTCTTT.

J is TRBJ1-2 and V is TRBV2; 9 positions match TRBD1. The germline V gene encodes CDR1 SNHLY and CDR2 FYNNEI. The CDR3 runs to 17 residues. The V segment lost 3 bases and the J segment 5 bases; nucleotides outside the gene matches: 13. The CDR3 region has the DNA TGTGCCAGCAGTGAGATGGACAGGGGCCGAATTCCTTATGGCTACACCTTC. Encoded protein: CASSEMDRGRIPYGYTF.

This chain links TRBV9 with TRBJ1-6, with 9 bases aligning to TRBD1. The CDR3 totals 17 residues. Germline loops: CDR1 SGDLS, CDR2 YYNGEE. V shed 0 bases and J 5 bases; nucleotides not matched to a gene: 6. This CDR3 reads CASSVGGGQGHNSPLHF. CDR3 in DNA: TGTGCCAGCAGCGTAGGAGGGGGACAGGGTCATAATTCACCCCTCCACTTT.

This clone was detected once. The chain carries TRBV27 and TRBJ1-5, with 8 bases lining up with TRBD1. Germline lookup yields CDR1 MNHEY and CDR2 SMNVEV (reference sequence). There are 13 residues in the CDR3. The V segment lost 5 bases and the J segment 7 bases; nucleotides outside the gene matches: 4. The CDR3 sequence: CASSTGQGQPQHF. The CDR3 DNA reads as TGTGCCAGCAGTACTGGACAGGGCCAGCCCCAGCATTTT.

The chain has TRBV11-2 and TRBJ1-1, with D possibly TRBD1 on 6 matching bases. This CDR3 region has 17 residues. In germline, CDR1 is SGHAT, CDR2 FQNNGV. Trimming pared 6 bases from V and 7 bases from J, leaving 27 bases between. CDR3 loop: CASRRNRDTKWKGEAFF. The CDR3 DNA follows: TGTGCCAGCAGACGGAACCGGGACACCAAATGGAAGGGTGAAGCTTTCTTT.

The chain employs TRBV5-8 and TRBJ2-1; TRBD2 might be the D (6 bases). Germline V lookup: CDR1 SGHTS, CDR2 YDEGEE. V was shortened by 0 bases and J by 7 bases, with 17 bases between the two germline ends. The length of the CDR3 is 16 residues. The CDR3 reads CASSLVGLPGVNEQFF. CDR3 in DNA: TGTGCCAGCAGCTTGGTAGGACTCCCGGGGGTGAATGAGCAGTTCTTC. The whole variable domain, filled in from reference TRBV5-8 and TRBJ2-1, reads EAGVTQSPTHLIKTRGQQATLRCSPISGHTSVYWYQQALGLGLQFLLWYDEGEERNRGNFPPRFSGRQFPNYSSELNVNALELEDSALYLCASSLVGLPGVNEQFFGPGTRLTVL.

The chain has TRBV7-2 and TRBJ2-3, with 11 bases lining up with TRBD2. CDR3 length: 15 amino acids. Germline V gene lookup returns CDR1 SGHTA and CDR2 FQGNSA. Germline trimming cut 3 bases from V and 6 bases from J; bases unmatched to any gene: 5. CDR3 in amino acids: CASSFLAGGADTQYF. CDR3 nucleotides: TGTGCCAGCAGCTTCTTAGCGGGGGGGGCGGATACGCAGTATTTT.